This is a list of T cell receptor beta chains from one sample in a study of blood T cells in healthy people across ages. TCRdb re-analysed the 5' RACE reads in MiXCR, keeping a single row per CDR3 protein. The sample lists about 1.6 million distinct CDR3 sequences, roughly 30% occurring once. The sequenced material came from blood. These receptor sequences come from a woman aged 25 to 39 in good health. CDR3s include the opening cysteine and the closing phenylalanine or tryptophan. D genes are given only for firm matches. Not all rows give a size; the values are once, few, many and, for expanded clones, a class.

TGTGCCAGCAGCCAAGAATTGGGACAGGCCTACGAGCAGTACTTC | CASSQELGQAYEQYF | TRBJ2-7 | TRBD1 | TRBV4-2 | NA
TGCAGTGCTAAGAAGACAGGGTCGGTCGAGCAGTACTTC | CSAKKTGSVEQYF | TRBJ2-7 | TRBD1 | TRBV20-1 | NA
TGTGCCAGCAGACAAGACCAGACTGCCTATGGCTACACCTTC | CASRQDQTAYGYTF | TRBJ1-2 | NA | TRBV2 | few
TGTGCCAGCAGCTTGGCCTTTAGCGGGAGTACCTACAATGAGCAGTTCTTC | CASSLAFSGSTYNEQFF | TRBJ2-1 | TRBD2 | TRBV5-5 | few
TGTGCCAGCAGCTTAGGGCTAGCGGGAGGAGACAATGAGCAGTTCTTC | CASSLGLAGGDNEQFF | TRBJ2-1 | TRBD2 | TRBV7-9 | NA
TGCGCCAGCAGCTTGGCCTCTCCCCTCACGTTGGGGCAGTTCTTC | CASSLASPLTLGQFF | TRBJ2-1 | NA | TRBV5-1 | NA
TGCAGTGCTCAGGGACTGGACTCCTACAATGAGCAGTTCTTC | CSAQGLDSYNEQFF | TRBJ2-1 | NA | TRBV20-1 | few
TGCGCCAGCAGCTTGGCTTCGGCGGGGGGCCTCTCCTCCTACAATGAGCAGTTCTTC | CASSLASAGGLSSYNEQFF | TRBJ2-1 | TRBD2 | TRBV5-1 | few
TGTGCCAGCAGCTTACGGGGACAGGGGATGAGTGGCTACACCTTC | CASSLRGQGMSGYTF | TRBJ1-2 | TRBD1 | TRBV7-9 | once
TGTGCCAGCAGGATGACAGGGACAACTGAAGCTTTCTTT | CASRMTGTTEAFF | TRBJ1-1 | TRBD1 | TRBV28 | few
TGCGCCAGCAGCCCCCCGGCAATGCTAGCGGGGGCCGAGTGGTTCTTC | CASSPPAMLAGAEWFF | TRBJ2-1 | TRBD2 | TRBV5-1 | NA
TGCGCCAGCAGCCCTAGCGGGATACTCTCCTACGAGCAGTACTTC | CASSPSGILSYEQYF | TRBJ2-7 | TRBD2 | TRBV5-1 | NA
TGTGCCAGCAGCTTGTATGCGGAGCTTACCTACGAGCAGTACTTC | CASSLYAELTYEQYF | TRBJ2-7 | NA | TRBV5-8 | NA
TGTGCCAGCAGTCTAGGAGGTAGCGGGCCGAGATACGAGCAGTACTTC | CASSLGGSGPRYEQYF | TRBJ2-7 | TRBD2 | TRBV28 | few
TGTGCCAGCAGTTCGGGTAGGCTTCGCGAGCAGTACTTC | CASSSGRLREQYF | TRBJ2-7 | NA | TRBV28 | once
TGTGCCTCAGGGACAGGGGATAACTATGGCTACACCTTC | CASGTGDNYGYTF | TRBJ1-2 | TRBD1 | TRBV10-3 | few
TGCGCCAGCAGCCCACAGTTGGACCGACCCCAGCATTTT | CASSPQLDRPQHF | TRBJ1-5 | NA | TRBV4-1 | few
TGCGCCAGCAGCCCTGTTGGAGGGACGCCCCCCGGCGAGCAGTACTTC | CASSPVGGTPPGEQYF | TRBJ2-7 | NA | TRBV5-1 | NA
TGTGCCAGCAGCTTAGTGGTGACTAGCACAGATACGCAGTATTTT | CASSLVVTSTDTQYF | TRBJ2-3 | NA | TRBV7-2 | many
TGTGCCAGCTCAAGGACAGCGGTCAACGAGCAGTACTTC | CASSRTAVNEQYF | TRBJ2-7 | NA | TRBV18 | NA
TGTGCCAGCATTCCCAGGGGGCGAGGGGGGTCACTTGAAGCTTTCTTT | CASIPRGRGGSLEAFF | TRBJ1-1 | TRBD1 | TRBV6-6 | NA
TGTGCCAGCAGTGAGATGGACACAGGCTACACCTTC | CASSEMDTGYTF | TRBJ1-2 | NA | TRBV2 | NA
TGTGCCAGCAGTTATACATCAGGAGTTAATCAGCCCCAGCATTTT | CASSYTSGVNQPQHF | TRBJ1-5 | NA | TRBV6-6 | NA
TGTGCCAGCAGTGAAGGAGCGGAGCTTGATACGCAGTATTTT | CASSEGAELDTQYF | TRBJ2-3 | NA | TRBV25-1 | NA
TGTGCCAGCAGTCCTGACCGGGGTTGGATCTATGGCTACACCTTC | CASSPDRGWIYGYTF | TRBJ1-2 | NA | TRBV12-3/TRBV12-4 | NA
TGTGCCAGCGTCGGACAGGGGGCTTCTGAAGCTTTCTTT | CASVGQGASEAFF | TRBJ1-1 | TRBD1 | TRBV27 | NA
TGTGCCAGCTCACCACCCGGGGGTCGGGGTGAGCAGTTCTTC | CASSPPGGRGEQFF | TRBJ2-1 | NA | TRBV18 | NA
TGCGCCAGCAGCGTGGAGGACATCGCTTCCTACAATGAGCAGTTCTTC | CASSVEDIASYNEQFF | TRBJ2-1 | NA | TRBV5-1 | NA
TGTGCCAGCAGCCACACCTCCACAGGGGGAAGCTATGGCTACACCTTC | CASSHTSTGGSYGYTF | TRBJ1-2 | TRBD1 | TRBV3-1 | few
TGTGCCAGCAGCTTAGGGGCGGCAGGGTCTAATGAGCAGTTCTTC | CASSLGAAGSNEQFF | TRBJ2-1 | NA | TRBV7-9 | few
TGTGCCAGCAGCCAAGATTGGAGTATAGCGGGCTCCTACGAGCAGTACTTC | CASSQDWSIAGSYEQYF | TRBJ2-7 | TRBD2 | TRBV3-1 | few
TGTGCCTATCAGGCAGGGAATGGCTACACCTTC | CAYQAGNGYTF | TRBJ1-2 | NA | TRBV30 | few
TGTGCCAGCAGCAAAACAGGGGGCATCACAGATACGCAGTATTTT | CASSKTGGITDTQYF | TRBJ2-3 | TRBD1 | TRBV7-6 | few
TGTGCCAGCAGTTACTCCCCGGGGCTCCTCGAGCAGTACTTC | CASSYSPGLLEQYF | TRBJ2-7 | NA | TRBV6-2/TRBV6-3 | NA
TGCAGTGCTAGCCAGGGCAATTCACCCCTCCACTTT | CSASQGNSPLHF | TRBJ1-6 | NA | TRBV20-1 | few
TGTGCCACCAGTGAATCGGGACAGGGCACAGATACGCAGTATTTT | CATSESGQGTDTQYF | TRBJ2-3 | TRBD1 | TRBV24-1 | few
TGTGCCAGCAAGTCGAGCGGAGATACGCAGTATTTT | CASKSSGDTQYF | TRBJ2-3 | NA | TRBV6-5 | few